Below, 27 T cell receptor beta chains from the same sample are listed, as sequenced in a study of human T cells and chemical hapten exposure. TCRdb re-called the 5' RACE reads through MiXCR, storing one row per CDR3 protein. The top ten clones hold approximately 1.3% of a sample with 120,000 to 150,000 distinct CDR3 sequences, around 4.4% of them seen once. RNA extraction used unfractionated whole blood as the source of total RNA. The source is a female donor in good health.

This clonotype was found a few times. This chain joins TRBV19 and TRBJ2-7; D perhaps matches TRBD2 (5 bases). The germline V gene has CDR1 LNHDA and CDR2 SQIVND (reference sequence). V was pared by 4 bases and J by 5 bases, with 12 bases between. CDR3 length: 13 residues. For the CDR3, the DNA is TGTGCCAGTAGTAAGACTACTTCCGACGAGCAGTACTTC. It specifies CASSKTTSDEQYF. Looking up the rest from reference TRBV19 and TRBJ2-7 gives the full variable domain: DGGITQSPKYLFRKEGQNVTLSCEQNLNHDAMYWYRQDPGQGLRLIYYSQIVNDFQKGDIAEGYSVSREKKESFPLTVTSAQKNPTAFYLCASSKTTSDEQYFGPGTRLTVT.

This clonotype was counted ten times or more. The chain combines TRBV3-1 with TRBJ2-7; D is perhaps TRBD1 or TRBD2 (5 bases each). The CDR3 is 13 residues long. V was cut by 0 bases and J by 6 bases, with 9 bases left in between. Germline V gene sequence: CDR1 LGHDT, CDR2 YNNKEL (reference sequence). This CDR3 reads CASSQDVGGEQYF. Written as DNA, the CDR3 is TGTGCCAGCAGCCAAGACGTTGGGGGCGAGCAGTACTTC.

In this sample, this clonotype turned up many times. V and J are TRBV3-1 and TRBJ1-1, with 10 bases lining up with TRBD1. Germline V lookup: CDR1 LGHDT, CDR2 YNNKEL (reference sequence). This CDR3 is 14 amino acids long. J gave up 6 bases and V 3 bases, and 4 bases lay outside the gene matches. CDR3 DNA sequence: TGTGCCAGCAGCCATTGGGACAGGGGTTCTGAAGCTTTCTTT. Protein: CASSHWDRGSEAFF.

This clonotype showed up many times. The J gene is TRBJ2-3, the V gene TRBV27; 7 bases fit TRBD1. The V segment lost 0 bases and the J segment 1 base; nucleotides outside the gene matches: 10. From germline, CDR1 is MNHEY and CDR2 SMNVEV (reference sequence). CDR3 size: 18 residues. The CDR3 DNA follows: TGTGCCAGCAGTTTATCCGGGACAGTTTTGCTCCGCACAGATACGCAGTATTTT. The encoded protein is CASSLSGTVLLRTDTQYF.

This clonotype was picked up many times. This rearrangement joins TRBV4-1 to TRBJ2-3; 7 bases agree with TRBD2. The CDR3 runs 16 residues. CDR1 and CDR2 from the germline V gene are MGHRA and YSYEKL. V lost 4 bases to trimming and J lost 4 bases; unmatched junction nucleotides: 11. CDR3 protein: CASSPGGTGEADTQYF. CDR3 coding DNA: TGCGCCAGCAGCCCCGGGGGGACCGGGGAAGCAGATACGCAGTATTTT.

For this clonotype: A much larger clonotype is one base distant, so this may be a read error. V gene TRBV7-6 combines with J gene TRBJ1-2; no firm D call. CDR1 is SGHVS, CDR2 FNYEAQ, per germline. The CDR3 is 14 residues long. The CDR3 DNA reads as TGTGCCAGCAGCTTAGGTCCCGGGTACTATGGCGACACCTTC. Its protein is CASSLGPGYYGDTF.

In its sample, this clonotype was seen many times. The chain employs TRBV7-9 and TRBJ2-5; D ambiguous. V was cut by 5 bases and J by 5 bases, with 9 bases left in between. This CDR3 is 12 amino acids long. From germline, CDR1 is SEHNR and CDR2 FQNEAQ (reference sequence). CDR3 in amino acids: CASSPHWETQYF. The DNA of the CDR3 is TGTGCCAGCAGCCCTCACTGGGAGACCCAGTACTTC. Combining the CDR3 with reference TRBV7-9 and TRBJ2-5 gives the whole variable domain DTGVSQNPRHKITKRGQNVTFRCDPISEHNRLYWYRQTLGQGPEFLTYFQNEAQLEKSRLLSDRFSAERPKGSFSTLEIQRTEQGDSAMYLCASSPHWETQYFGPGTRLLVL.

This clonotype was detected only a few times. The chain uses TRBV7-9 and TRBJ2-3, with D unresolved. This CDR3 spans 12 amino acids. CDR1 and CDR2 from the germline V gene are SEHNR and FQNEAQ (reference sequence). The V and J ends lost 5 bases and 2 bases respectively, with 5 bases between them. The CDR3, as DNA: TGTGCCAGCAGCGAGAACACAGATACGCAGTATTTT. Amino acid sequence: CASSENTDTQYF.

This clonotype occurred many times. The chain links TRBV29-1 to TRBJ2-3; 8 bases fit TRBD2. This CDR3 spans 13 amino acids. The trim removed 4 bases at V and 2 bases at J, leaving 2 bases unmatched. CDR1 and CDR2 from the germline V gene are SQVTM and ANQGSEA. CDR3 bases: TGCAGCGTTGCTAGCGGGTTCACAGATACGCAGTATTTT. This translates into CSVASGFTDTQYF.

This clonotype was picked up a small number of times. J is TRBJ1-6 and V is TRBV27; TRBD1 is a possible D gene (6 bases). The CDR3 contains 15 residues. The germline V gene has CDR1 MNHEY and CDR2 SMNVEV (reference sequence). The germline V and J ends were trimmed by 4 bases and 10 bases, with 17 bases remaining between them. The CDR3 spells CASSSDSGPSSPLHF. As DNA, the CDR3 is TGTGCCAGCAGTTCGGACAGCGGACCCTCCTCACCCCTCCACTTT.

This clonotype was seen at least ten times. The V gene is TRBV29-1, the J gene TRBJ1-2; unclear D gene. Germline V lookup: CDR1 SQVTM, CDR2 ANQGSEA. The CDR3 spans 11 residues. V shed 4 bases and J shed 4 bases, with 7 bases lying between them. CDR3 residues: CSVVRSYGYTF. In nucleotides, the CDR3 is TGCAGCGTTGTACGGAGCTATGGCTACACCTTC.

On this clonotype itself: This may come from a read error, since a much larger clone is one base off. The V and J genes are TRBV20-1 and TRBJ1-2, with unresolved D. CDR3 length: 13 residues. Germline V CDR1 and CDR2: DFQATT, SNEGSKA (reference sequence). The germline V and J ends were trimmed by 6 bases and 1 base, with 12 bases remaining between them. The CDR3 nucleotides read TGCAGTGCCCCGGTTAGGGTTAACTATGGCTACACCTTC. Protein sequence: CSAPVRVNYGYTF.

This clonotype was observed a few times. The chain combines TRBV15 with TRBJ2-5, with D uncertain. The length of the CDR3 is 13 residues. With 8 bases removed from V and 0 bases from J, the gap between germline ends came to 10 bases. Germline CDR1 is LNHNV and CDR2 is YYDKDF (reference sequence). The CDR3 coding sequence is TGTGCCACCCGCGAGAGGTACCAAGAGACCCAGTACTTC. The encoded protein is CATRERYQETQYF.

This clonotype was found many times. This chain connects TRBV27 to TRBJ1-6; D gene ambiguous. V was shortened by 6 bases and J by 7 bases, with 7 bases between the two germline ends. There are 12 residues in the CDR3. Germline V gene data show CDR1 as MNHEY and CDR2 as SMNVEV (reference sequence). The DNA for the CDR3 is TGTGCCAGCAGGGCGCGAAATTCACCCCTCCACTTT. Residues: CASRARNSPLHF.

There are a few counts of this clonotype. This chain uses TRBV12-5 with TRBJ2-5, with D possibly being TRBD2 (6 bases). V lost 3 bases, J lost 1 base, and 15 bases lay in between. The CDR3 consists of 16 residues. Germline-derived CDR1 and CDR2 are LGHNT and FRNRAP. The CDR3 sequence: CASGFIVGGAQETQYF. The CDR3 DNA is TGTGCTAGTGGTTTCATCGTCGGAGGGGCCCAAGAGACCCAGTACTTC.

In its sample, this clonotype was seen many times. CDR3 bases: TGTGCCAGCAGCTTAGGCCCTGTGGGGGCTGGAAACACCATATATTTT. Translated: CASSLGPVGAGNTIYF. This chain joins TRBV7-3 and TRBJ1-3, with D tentatively TRBD1 (5 bases). Germline CDR1 SGHTA, CDR2 FQGTGA. Trimming shortened V by 2 bases and J by 2 bases, and 13 bases separated the two germline ends. The CDR3 is 16 residues long. Based on the CDR3 plus reference TRBV7-3 and TRBJ1-3, the full variable domain is GAGVSQTPSNKVTEKGKYVELRCDPISGHTALYWYRQSLGQGPEFLIYFQGTGAADDSGLPNDRFFAVRPEGSVSTLKIQRTERGDSAVYLCASSLGPVGAGNTIYFGEGSWLTVV.

This clonotype was seen ten or more times. The J gene is TRBJ1-2, the V gene TRBV6-1, with unresolved D. Trimming removed 3 bases from V and 5 bases from J, with 19 bases in between. This CDR3 has 16 residues. Germline V lookup: CDR1 MNHNS, CDR2 SASEGT. The CDR3 sequence: CASSDRTVDRLYGYTF. For the CDR3, the DNA is TGTGCCAGCAGTGATCGGACGGTGGATAGACTTTATGGCTACACCTTC.

At least ten counts were recorded for this clonotype. The chain recombines TRBV5-1 with TRBJ2-7; 9 nucleotides line up with TRBD1. CDR3 length equals 16 residues. J was trimmed by 2 bases and V by 4 bases; bases with no gene match: 10. Per the germline V gene, CDR1 is SGHRS and CDR2 is YFSETQ. The CDR3: CASSTLPGQGTYEQYF. For the CDR3, the DNA is TGCGCCAGCAGCACACTGCCGGGACAGGGTACCTACGAGCAGTACTTC.

There are many counts of this clonotype. The gene calls are TRBV20-1 and TRBJ1-5; unclear D gene. The V gene's germline CDR1 is DFQATT and CDR2 SNEGSKA (reference sequence). The V and J ends lost 0 bases and 3 bases respectively, with 15 bases between them. The CDR3 runs 16 residues. The CDR3 is CSARDSREPYNQPQHF. In nucleotides, the CDR3 is TGCAGTGCTAGAGATAGTAGGGAGCCCTACAATCAGCCCCAGCATTTT.

This clonotype showed up many times. V and J are TRBV6-5 and TRBJ1-2; a weak D match, TRBD1 (5 bases). Germline CDR1 and CDR2: MNHEY and SVGAGI. Trimming took 7 bases from V and 1 from J, leaving 16 bases between them. This CDR3 spans 15 amino acids. The DNA for the CDR3 is TGTGCCAGCACCCGCGGACAAACTCTTAACTATGGCTACACCTTC. Amino acids: CASTRGQTLNYGYTF.

This clonotype was detected ten times or more. The genes are TRBV28 and TRBJ2-7; TRBD1 agrees at 9 bases. Germline values: CDR1 MDHEN, CDR2 SYDVKM. The junction had 13 bases not matched to a gene; V was cut back by 6 bases and J by 4 bases. CDR3 size: 16 residues. The CDR3 sequence: CASRYSWGQGGYEQYF. CDR3 bases: TGTGCCAGCAGATATAGCTGGGGACAGGGTGGTTACGAGCAGTACTTC.

There are many counts of this clonotype. The chain has TRBV12-3 or TRBV12-4 and TRBJ2-1; 11 bases align to TRBD2. The CDR3 has 14 amino acids. The V and J ends lost 6 bases and 14 bases, in that order; junction bases with no gene match: 12. The DNA for the CDR3 is TGTGCCAGCAGCTCAATAGCGGGGGGGCTCATGGAGTTCTTC. Translated, it gives CASSSIAGGLMEFF.

This clonotype appeared many times. The CDR3 DNA sequence: TGCGCCAGCAGCTTGATAGGCGAGCAGTACTTC. It is translated as CASSLIGEQYF. This chain joins TRBV5-1 and TRBJ2-7; D gene ambiguous. The CDR3 extends over 11 amino acids. Looked up from germline, CDR1 is SGHRS and CDR2 is YFSETQ. Trimming took off 1 base at V and 6 bases at J, with 5 bases between the two ends.

This clonotype was counted many times. V and J are TRBV28 and TRBJ2-3; D gene uncertain. The CDR3 has 14 amino acids. Germline CDR1 reads MDHEN; CDR2 reads SYDVKM. V was pared by 6 bases and J by 6 bases, with 16 bases between. For the CDR3, the DNA is TGTGCCAGCAGCGACGGACGACGCAAGGATACGCAGTATTTT. It yields the protein CASSDGRRKDTQYF. Supplemented by reference TRBV28 and TRBJ2-3, the full variable domain reads DVKVTQSSRYLVKRTGEKVFLECVQDMDHENMFWYRQDPGLGLRLIYFSYDVKMKEKGDIPEGYSVSREKKERFSLILESASTNQTSMYLCASSDGRRKDTQYFGPGTRLTVL.

The table lists this clonotype with a few counts. V gene TRBV4-2 combines with J gene TRBJ1-5; D is uncertain. There are 13 residues in the CDR3. In germline, CDR1 is LGHNA, CDR2 YNFKEQ. V was shortened by 0 bases and J by 5 bases, with 5 bases between the two germline ends. The CDR3 DNA follows: TGTGCCAGCAGCCAAGAAAAGTATCAGCCCCAGCATTTT. Its translation is CASSQEKYQPQHF.

J is TRBJ2-3 and V is TRBV7-2, with 7 positions matching TRBD1. Trimming cost V 3 bases and J 1 base; bases outside gene matches: 4. The length of the CDR3 is 15 residues. Germline CDR1 reads SGHTA; CDR2 reads FQGNSA. The CDR3 region is CASSFEGARTDTQYF. DNA of the CDR3: TGTGCCAGCAGCTTTGAGGGGGCGCGCACAGATACGCAGTATTTT.

This clonotype was found many times. V usage is TRBV3-1 and J usage is TRBJ1-2; a possible D gene is TRBD1 (5 bases). The germline CDR1 and CDR2 sequences are LGHDT and YNNKEL (reference sequence). Trimming took off 3 bases at V and 0 bases at J, with 11 bases between the two ends. CDR3 length: 15 residues. CDR3 in amino acids: CASSQPRQPNYGYTF. The CDR3 DNA sequence: TGTGCCAGCAGCCAGCCGCGACAGCCTAACTATGGCTACACCTTC.